The 29 T cell receptor beta chains reported below all come from one sample, sequenced in a study of OX40 agonist ivuxolimab in advanced cancers. Sequencing was performed with immunoSEQ multiplex PCR; in TCRdb, only in-frame clones are kept and a portion is missing. The sample holds roughly 50,000 clones, around 93% seen once. The source was CD4+ or CD8+ T cells sorted from blood, collected in a trial of the OX40 agonist ivuxolimab. These receptors originate from an adult with an advanced solid tumor such as melanoma, head and neck, liver or kidney cancer.

V gene TRBV6-5 combines with J gene TRBJ1-1, with D unclear. The CDR3 is made up of 14 amino acids. With 6 bases removed from V and 1 base from J, the gap between germline ends came to 12 bases. CDR1 and CDR2 from the germline V gene are MNHEY and SVGAGI. For the CDR3, the DNA is TGTGCCAGCAGCCCCCAATATAAGAACACTGAAGCTTTCTTT. The encoded protein is CASSPQYKNTEAFF.

In this sample, this clone turned up a few times. The chain has TRBV4-3 and TRBJ2-1; the match to TRBD2 covers 7 bases. V lost 4 bases to trimming and J lost 8 bases; unmatched junction nucleotides: 11. The CDR3 runs to 15 residues. Germline V gene lookup returns CDR1 LGHNA and CDR2 YSLEER. The CDR3 spells CASSPDPGGTHEQFF. CDR3 DNA: TGCGCCAGCAGCCCGGACCCCGGGGGGACCCATGAGCAGTTCTTC.

This clone was counted once. This rearrangement joins TRBV5-8 to TRBJ2-1, with 7 bases lining up with TRBD1. Germline loops: CDR1 SGHTS, CDR2 YDEGEE. J was trimmed by 12 bases and V by 3 bases; bases with no gene match: 6. This CDR3 has 12 residues. The CDR3 DNA reads TGTGCCAGCAGCTCCCCGGGACAGCGGCAGTTCTTC. Its protein is CASSSPGQRQFF.

This chain links TRBV27 with TRBJ1-5, with 10 bases aligning to TRBD1. Germline assignment: CDR1 MNHEY and CDR2 SMNVEV (reference sequence). The CDR3 extends over 16 amino acids. V gave up 5 bases and J gave up 3 bases; unmatched junction bases: 7. The CDR3 protein is CASSPIGTGDNQPQHF. The CDR3 region has the DNA TGTGCCAGCAGTCCGATTGGGACAGGGGACAATCAGCCCCAGCATTTT.

This clone has a single count. The chain recombines TRBV23-1 with TRBJ2-7; 13 bases fit TRBD2. TRBV23-1 is treated as an ORF (open reading frame) with a function not yet certain. This CDR3 region has 19 residues. V was clipped by 3 bases and J by 3 bases; unmatched bases: 14. The CDR3 spells CASSQIRLAGGQPLYEQYF. The CDR3 bases are TGCGCCAGCAGTCAGATACGACTAGCGGGAGGCCAACCTCTCTACGAGCAGTACTTC.

This sequence joins TRBV30 and TRBJ2-7; TRBD2 matches 7 bases. The V segment lost 5 bases and the J segment 0 bases; nucleotides outside the gene matches: 10. Germline V lookup: CDR1 GTSNPN, CDR2 SVGIG (reference sequence). The CDR3 loop spans 15 amino acids. The CDR3 is CAWGEIRDYSYEQYF. DNA for the CDR3: TGTGCCTGGGGGGAGATCCGGGACTACTCCTACGAGCAGTACTTC. The full variable domain, its missing parts supplied by reference TRBV30 and TRBJ2-7, is SQTIHQWPATLVQPVGSPLSLECTVEGTSNPNLYWYRQAAGRGLQLLFYSVGIGQISSEVPQNLSASRPQDRQFILSSKKLLLSDSGFYLCAWGEIRDYSYEQYFGPGTRLTVT.

The chain recombines TRBV7-2 with TRBJ1-2; possibly TRBD1 for D (5 bases). Germline assignment: CDR1 SGHTA and CDR2 FQGNSA. Trimming took off 0 bases at V and 6 bases at J, with 14 bases between the two ends. The CDR3 spans 15 residues. This CDR3 is CASSLAPTGVNGYTF. DNA of the CDR3: TGTGCCAGCAGCTTAGCCCCCACGGGGGTAAATGGCTACACCTTC. The full variable domain, its missing parts supplied by reference TRBV7-2 and TRBJ1-2, is GAGVSQSPSNKVTEKGKDVELRCDPISGHTALYWYRQSLGQGLEFLIYFQGNSAPDKSGLPSDRFSAERTGGSVSTLTIQRTQQEDSAVYLCASSLAPTGVNGYTFGSGTRLTVV.

V and J are TRBV28 and TRBJ2-4; the match to TRBD1 covers 11 bases. CDR3 length equals 16 residues. Losses at the gene ends were 4 bases for V and 8 bases for J; bases not matched to a gene: 10. CDR1 MDHEN and CDR2 SYDVKM come from the germline V gene. DNA for the CDR3: TGTGCCAGCAGTTCGCCTAGGACAGGGGGCTTAGACATTCAGTACTTC. Translated, it gives CASSSPRTGGLDIQYF.

The chain has TRBV25-1 and TRBJ1-5; no firm D call. Germline CDR1 reads MGHDK; CDR2 reads SYGVNS. CDR3 size: 11 residues. V was trimmed by 8 bases and J by 4 bases, leaving 6 bases between them. The CDR3 is CASGSNQPQHF. DNA of the CDR3: TGTGCCAGCGGATCGAATCAGCCCCAGCATTTT.

CDR3 sequence reads: CASSLAGDSTDTQYF. The CDR3 bases are TGTGCCAGCAGCTTAGCAGGGGACAGCACAGATACGCAGTATTTT. The V call is TRBV7-6, the J call TRBJ2-3; D may correspond to TRBD1 or TRBD2 (5 bases each). The germline V and J ends were trimmed by 0 bases and 0 bases, with 7 bases remaining between them. There are 15 residues in the CDR3. The germline V gene has CDR1 SGHVS and CDR2 FNYEAQ.

This chain joins TRBV7-9 and TRBJ2-7; D is perhaps TRBD2 (6 bases). The length of the CDR3 is 12 residues. The germline CDR1 and CDR2 sequences are SEHNR and FQNEAQ (reference sequence). V was clipped by 9 bases and J by 3 bases, with 12 bases between them. In nucleotides, the CDR3 is TGTGCCAGTTCGGGACTTCACTACGAGCAGTACTTC. This translates into CASSGLHYEQYF. The full variable domain, with the rest looked up from reference TRBV7-9 and TRBJ2-7, is DTGVSQNPRHKITKRGQNVTFRCDPISEHNRLYWYRQTLGQGPEFLTYFQNEAQLEKSRLLSDRFSAERPKGSFSTLEIQRTEQGDSAMYLCASSGLHYEQYFGPGTRLTVT.

The chain is built from TRBV19 and TRBJ1-1; TRBD1 is a possible D gene (6 bases). CDR1 and CDR2 (germline): LNHDA, SQIVND (reference sequence). CDR3 length: 13 residues. Trimming cost V 8 bases and J 4 bases, with 14 bases left between them. The CDR3 bases are TGTGCCAGTGGACCAGGGGCTAGCACTGAAGCTTTCTTT. Translating gives CASGPGASTEAFF.

In its sample, this clone was seen once. The rearrangement uses TRBV28 and TRBJ1-1; no clear D. Germline V lookup: CDR1 MDHEN, CDR2 SYDVKM. The CDR3 is 14 residues long. With 4 bases removed from V and 2 bases from J, the gap between germline ends came to 11 bases. CDR3 sequence: CASSSAPLNTEAFF. The CDR3 DNA follows: TGTGCCAGCAGTTCTGCTCCGCTAAACACTGAAGCTTTCTTT. Full variable domain (outside the CDR3, taken from reference TRBV28 and TRBJ1-1): DVKVTQSSRYLVKRTGEKVFLECVQDMDHENMFWYRQDPGLGLRLIYFSYDVKMKEKGDIPEGYSVSREKKERFSLILESASTNQTSMYLCASSSAPLNTEAFFGQGTRLTVV.

The chain links TRBV7-9 to TRBJ1-2; D call uncertain. Germline V gene sequence: CDR1 SEHNR, CDR2 FQNEAQ (reference sequence). The CDR3 length is 14 residues. Deletions cut 0 bases from V and 6 bases from J, with 11 bases between. The CDR3 is CASSLASEADGYTF. In DNA form, the CDR3 reads TGTGCCAGCAGCTTAGCCTCGGAGGCAGATGGCTACACCTTC.

This chain joins TRBV2 and TRBJ1-1, with D unresolved. The germline V gene encodes CDR1 SNHLY and CDR2 FYNNEI. The V end lost 6 bases, the J end lost 1 base, and 24 bases lay between the germline ends. This CDR3 has 18 residues. The CDR3 bases are TGTGCCAGCAGCGAACATGGCGTCGGCACTCCTCCGAACACTGAAGCTTTCTTT. Amino acids: CASSEHGVGTPPNTEAFF. The variable domain in full, with the rest retrieved from reference TRBV2 and TRBJ1-1, is EPEVTQTPSHQVTQMGQEVILRCVPISNHLYFYWYRQILGQKVEFLVSFYNNEISEKSEIFDDQFSVERPDGSNFTLKIRSTKLEDSAMYFCASSEHGVGTPPNTEAFFGQGTRLTVV.

The CDR3 bases are TGTGCCAGCAGCAACGCCATAGCAGGGTACCTTAACAATGAGCAGTTCTTC. Protein sequence: CASSNAIAGYLNNEQFF. This rearrangement joins TRBV5-8 to TRBJ2-1; tentative D call: TRBD1 (5 bases). Germline CDR1 reads SGHTS; CDR2 reads YDEGEE. V lost 4 bases and J lost 5, with 22 bases in between. The CDR3 runs 17 residues.

This chain uses TRBV4-2 with TRBJ1-2; TRBD1 matches 9 bases. V shed 0 bases and J 8 bases; nucleotides not matched to a gene: 16. CDR3 length equals 18 residues. From germline, CDR1 is LGHNA and CDR2 YNFKEQ. The CDR3 loop is CASSQEGDRGFPPGGYTF. The CDR3 DNA reads TGTGCCAGCAGCCAAGAAGGAGACAGGGGGTTCCCCCCGGGCGGCTACACCTTC.

The chain recombines TRBV7-8 with TRBJ2-7, with 13 bases identical to TRBD2. The CDR3 runs to 16 residues. The J segment lost 0 bases and the V segment lost 1 base, leaving 0 bases of the junction unmatched. CDR1 SGHVS and CDR2 FQNEAQ come from the germline V gene. The CDR3 loop is CASSLGTSGSSYEQYF. CDR3 DNA sequence: TGTGCCAGCAGCTTAGGGACTAGCGGGAGCTCCTACGAGCAGTACTTC.

The V gene is TRBV29-1, the J gene TRBJ2-7; 7 nucleotides line up with TRBD2. Germline trimming cut 6 bases from V and 2 bases from J; bases unmatched to any gene: 7. CDR3 size: 13 residues. Germline lookup yields CDR1 SQVTM and CDR2 ANQGSEA. CDR3 residues: CSVGLGSPYEQYF. In DNA, the CDR3 is TGCAGCGTCGGACTAGGGTCCCCCTACGAGCAGTACTTC.

This chain connects TRBV14 to TRBJ2-5, with 8 positions matching TRBD1. Germline CDR1 SGHDN, CDR2 FVKESK. CDR3 length: 15 amino acids. Trimming took 5 bases from V and 4 from J; bases not matched to a gene: 9. Here the CDR3 reads CASSNRTGWGETQYF. CDR3 sequence (DNA): TGTGCCAGCAGCAATCGGACAGGGTGGGGAGAGACCCAGTACTTC.

This rearrangement joins TRBV13 to TRBJ1-1, with TRBD1 as a possible D gene (6 bases). CDR1 is PRHDT and CDR2 is FYEKMQ in the germline V gene (reference sequence). The CDR3 has 16 residues. V lost 0 bases and J lost 1, with 12 bases in between. The CDR3 region is CASSLGLGGENTEAFF. The CDR3 DNA sequence: TGTGCCAGCAGCTTAGGCCTAGGGGGAGAGAACACTGAAGCTTTCTTT.

The chain joins TRBV28 to TRBJ1-5, with D unresolved. The germline V gene encodes CDR1 MDHEN and CDR2 SYDVKM. Trimming pared 0 bases from V and 0 bases from J, leaving 3 bases between. The CDR3 spans 14 residues. The CDR3 DNA reads TGTGCCAGCAGTTTATGGCATAGCAATCAGCCCCAGCATTTT. Its protein is CASSLWHSNQPQHF.

The chain couples TRBV27 to TRBJ2-5, with TRBD2 matching 7 bases. The CDR3 spans 15 residues. V was clipped by 2 bases and J by 4 bases; unmatched bases: 7. Germline values: CDR1 MNHEY, CDR2 SMNVEV (reference sequence). The CDR3 protein is CASSLAGGRAETQYF. The CDR3 nucleotides are TGTGCCAGCAGTTTAGCTGGTGGGAGGGCAGAGACCCAGTACTTC.

V is TRBV27 and J is TRBJ2-1; tentative D call: TRBD2 (6 bases). The germline gives CDR1 MNHEY, CDR2 SMNVEV (reference sequence). Trimming removed 4 bases from V and 0 bases from J, with 19 bases in between. The CDR3 spans 18 residues. The CDR3: CASSSPEGRGSSYNEQFF. DNA of the CDR3: TGTGCCAGCAGTTCCCCGGAGGGAAGGGGCAGCTCCTACAATGAGCAGTTCTTC.

The gene calls are TRBV6-5 and TRBJ1-4; D perhaps matches TRBD1 (6 bases). The CDR3 is made up of 15 amino acids. Germline CDR1 reads MNHEY; CDR2 reads SVGAGI. The V end lost 5 bases, the J end lost 8 bases, and 18 bases lay between the germline ends. The CDR3 bases are TGTGCCAGCAGTCCCGGACAGACACTTTTCGAAAAACTGTTTTTT. This sequence encodes CASSPGQTLFEKLFF.

V gene TRBV15 combines with J gene TRBJ2-1, with D perhaps TRBD1 or TRBD2 (5 bases each). V was trimmed by 1 base and J by 3 bases, leaving 16 bases between them. CDR3 size: 17 residues. Germline V lookup: CDR1 LNHNV, CDR2 YYDKDF (reference sequence). This CDR3 is CATSRGGLGRGYNEQFF. CDR3 nucleotides: TGTGCCACCAGCAGAGGCGGACTGGGGCGAGGCTACAATGAGCAGTTCTTC.

This chain joins TRBV27 and TRBJ2-7; 14 nucleotides line up with TRBD2. The CDR3 extends over 16 amino acids. CDR1 is MNHEY, CDR2 SMNVEV, per germline (reference sequence). The trim removed 3 bases at V and 2 bases at J, leaving 3 bases unmatched. The CDR3 here is CASSLGLAGVAYEQYF. In DNA form, the CDR3 reads TGTGCCAGCAGTTTGGGACTAGCGGGGGTAGCCTACGAGCAGTACTTC.

This clone was observed once. The chain links TRBV4-2 to TRBJ2-7; D remains ambiguous. This CDR3 has 13 residues. Trimming pared 3 bases from V and 9 bases from J, leaving 15 bases between. Germline CDR1 reads LGHNA; CDR2 reads YNFKEQ. CDR3 protein: CASSQGITQGQYF. CDR3 bases: TGTGCCAGCAGCCAGGGGATTACCCAAGGGCAGTACTTC.

The rearrangement uses TRBV7-2 and TRBJ1-1, with TRBD1 as a possible D gene (6 bases). The CDR3 extends over 15 amino acids. Trimming removed 2 bases from V and 0 bases from J, with 10 bases in between. The germline V gene has CDR1 SGHTA and CDR2 FQGNSA. CDR3 DNA sequence: TGTGCCAGCAGCTTACTTACAGGGTTGAACACTGAAGCTTTCTTT. It translates to CASSLLTGLNTEAFF.